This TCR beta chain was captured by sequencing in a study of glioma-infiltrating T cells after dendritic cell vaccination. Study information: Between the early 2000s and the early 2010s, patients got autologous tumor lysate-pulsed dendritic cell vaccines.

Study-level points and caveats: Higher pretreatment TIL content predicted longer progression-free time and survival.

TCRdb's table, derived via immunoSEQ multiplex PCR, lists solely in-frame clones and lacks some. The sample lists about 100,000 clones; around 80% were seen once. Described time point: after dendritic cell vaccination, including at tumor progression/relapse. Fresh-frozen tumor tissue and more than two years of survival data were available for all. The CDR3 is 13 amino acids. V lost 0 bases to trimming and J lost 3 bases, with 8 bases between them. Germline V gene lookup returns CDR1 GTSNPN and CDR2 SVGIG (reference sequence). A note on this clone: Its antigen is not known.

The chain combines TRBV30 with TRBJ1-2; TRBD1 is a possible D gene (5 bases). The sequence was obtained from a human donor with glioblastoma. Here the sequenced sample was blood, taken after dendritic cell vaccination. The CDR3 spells CAWSVAGDYGYTF. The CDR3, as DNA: TGTGCCTGGAGTGTAGCGGGGGACTATGGCTACACCTTC.